Presented here are 15 T cell receptor beta chains from one specimen sequenced in a study of blood T cells in healthy people across ages. Sample-barcoded 5' priming and a J-beta primer mix drove a second PCR of roughly 6 to 12 cycles. TCRdb passed the 5' RACE reads through MiXCR, listing each CDR3 protein once. The table shows about 1,500,000 distinct CDR3 sequences, with approximately 28% occurring only once. Sequences were obtained from blood. All receptors come from a woman aged 30 to 39 in good health.

The genes are TRBV20-1 and TRBJ2-5, with TRBD2 matching 11 bases. The CDR3 length is 16 residues. CDR1 DFQATT and CDR2 SNEGSKA come from the germline V gene (reference sequence). V gave up 5 bases and J gave up 3 bases; unmatched junction bases: 11. CDR3 sequence: CSASNSGTSGEETQYF. CDR3 DNA sequence: TGCAGTGCTTCCAACTCCGGGACTAGCGGCGAAGAGACCCAGTACTTC.

Points on this clonotype: A much larger clonotype is one base distant, so this may be a read error. The gene calls are TRBV29-1 and TRBJ2-1; 10 bases match TRBD1. Per germline, CDR1 SQVTM and CDR2 ANQGSEA. This CDR3 spans 14 amino acids. The DNA of the CDR3 is TGCAGCGCCCGGGGACAGGGGATTTACAATGGGCAGTTCTTC. This translates into CSARGQGIYNGQFF.

This chain connects TRBV3-1 to TRBJ2-3; 7 bases agree with TRBD2. With 0 bases clipped from V and 14 bases from J, the junction kept 5 bases outside the gene matches. Germline V gene lookup returns CDR1 LGHDT and CDR2 YNNKEL (reference sequence). CDR3 length: 12 amino acids. Here the CDR3 DNA reads TGTGCCAGCAGCCAAGATAGCGGGCTCCCGTATTTT. Amino acids: CASSQDSGLPYF.

J is TRBJ2-5 and V is TRBV9; no firm D call. The CDR3 sequence is 14 residues long. Per the germline V gene, CDR1 is SGDLS and CDR2 is YYNGEE. V lost 0 bases to trimming and J lost 3 bases, with 9 bases between them. CDR3 DNA sequence: TGTGCCAGCAGCGTAGGTGGGTGGGAAGAGACCCAGTACTTC. This sequence encodes CASSVGGWEETQYF.

The chain carries TRBV12-3 or TRBV12-4 and TRBJ2-3; 11 nucleotides match TRBD2. This CDR3 has 14 residues. The ends lost 7 bases at V and 4 bases at J; junction bases unmatched: 4. CDR3 sequence (DNA): TGTGCCAGCACAGCTAGCGGGAGGTCAGATACGCAGTATTTT. This encodes CASTASGRSDTQYF.

This clonotype was detected many times. The V call is TRBV6-2 or TRBV6-3, the J call TRBJ2-4; D remains ambiguous. V gave up 4 bases and J gave up 9 bases, with 10 bases separating them. The CDR3 length is 12 residues. The germline CDR1 and CDR2 sequences are MNHEY and SVGEGT. The CDR3 region is CASSFQTSIQYF. The CDR3 DNA sequence: TGTGCCAGCAGTTTCCAGACGTCCATTCAGTACTTC.

The rearrangement links TRBV7-2 to TRBJ2-3, with a tentative D call TRBD1 (6 bases). The germline gives CDR1 SGHTA, CDR2 FQGNSA. The germline V and J ends were trimmed by 7 bases and 2 bases, with 19 bases remaining between them. The CDR3 has 16 amino acids. For the CDR3, the DNA is TGTGCCAGCACCCCGGGACCCATGGGGGCCACAGATACGCAGTATTTT. Its protein product is CASTPGPMGATDTQYF.

The genes are TRBV15 and TRBJ2-3; D might be TRBD1 (5 bases). The CDR3 totals 14 residues. The germline gives CDR1 LNHNV, CDR2 YYDKDF (reference sequence). V was cut by 6 bases and J by 5 bases, with 15 bases left in between. In nucleotides, the CDR3 is TGTGCCACCAGTTTCAGGGTGAGAGGAGATACGCAGTATTTT. Amino acids: CATSFRVRGDTQYF. The whole variable domain, remainder taken from reference TRBV15 and TRBJ2-3, is DAMVIQNPRYQVTQFGKPVTLSCSQTLNHNVMYWYQQKSSQAPKLLFHYYDKDFNNEADTPDNFQSRRPNTSFCFLDIRSPGLGDTAMYLCATSFRVRGDTQYFGPGTRLTVL.

J is TRBJ2-5 and V is TRBV6-6; D tentatively fits TRBD1 or TRBD2 (5 bases each). The CDR3 is 14 amino acids. Germline CDR1 reads MNHNY; CDR2 reads SVGAGI (reference sequence). Between the trimmed V and J ends, which lost 9 bases and 2 bases, there was a span of 16 bases. DNA of the CDR3: TGTGCCAGTACTCGAGTCTGGGGGCAAGAGACCCAGTACTTC. Protein sequence: CASTRVWGQETQYF.

In this sample, this clonotype turned up many times. This chain links TRBV24-1 with TRBJ2-4, with a weak D call TRBD2 (6 bases). In germline, CDR1 is KGHDR, CDR2 SFDVKD. V lost 3 bases, J lost 9 bases, and 14 bases lay in between. The CDR3 is 14 residues long. CDR3 region: CATSDAGRAPIQYF. The DNA of the CDR3 is TGTGCCACCAGTGATGCCGGGAGAGCCCCCATTCAGTACTTC.

Remarks on this clonotype: A much more abundant neighbour one base away suggests this may be a read error. V and J are TRBV4-1 and TRBJ1-4; D not resolved. Germline V CDR1 and CDR2: MGHRA, YSYEKL. The CDR3 runs to 16 residues. Trimming left V 3 bases short and J 2 bases short, with 13 bases between. CDR3 bases: TGCGCCAGCAGCCAGGTGCCCGGACCCACTAATGAAAAACTGTTTTTT. Translated: CASSQVPGPTNEKLFF.

The CDR3: CASSEGPIGGYTF. DNA of the CDR3: TGTGCCAGCAGTGAAGGGCCAATCGGCGGCTACACCTTC. This chain uses TRBV2 with TRBJ1-2; D unclear. The CDR3 spans 13 residues. V dropped 1 base and J dropped 8 bases, with 11 bases sitting between them. Germline CDR1 reads SNHLY; CDR2 reads FYNNEI.

The V and J genes are TRBV11-2 and TRBJ2-6, with D maybe TRBD1 (5 bases). V was shortened by 5 bases and J by 2 bases, with 16 bases between the two germline ends. There are 17 residues in the CDR3. Germline lookup yields CDR1 SGHAT and CDR2 FQNNGV. Here the CDR3 reads CASSPQGRVAGANVLTF. The CDR3 DNA sequence: TGTGCCAGCAGCCCCCAGGGTCGCGTAGCTGGGGCCAACGTCCTGACTTTC.

The J gene is TRBJ2-1, the V gene TRBV7-9, with TRBD2 matching over 13 bases. The germline V gene has CDR1 SEHNR and CDR2 FQNEAQ (reference sequence). This CDR3 spans 16 amino acids. The V gene end was trimmed by 0 bases and the J gene end by 6 bases; junction bases not matched to a gene: 2. CDR3 residues: CASSLAGTSGVNEQFF. CDR3 in DNA: TGTGCCAGCAGCTTAGCCGGGACTAGCGGGGTCAATGAGCAGTTCTTC. The variable domain in full, with the rest retrieved from reference TRBV7-9 and TRBJ2-1, is DTGVSQNPRHKITKRGQNVTFRCDPISEHNRLYWYRQTLGQGPEFLTYFQNEAQLEKSRLLSDRFSAERPKGSFSTLEIQRTEQGDSAMYLCASSLAGTSGVNEQFFGPGTRLTVL.

The chain links TRBV20-1 to TRBJ2-2; 8 bases line up with TRBD2. CDR3 length: 16 amino acids. J was trimmed by 2 bases and V by 5 bases; bases with no gene match: 10. Germline CDR1 is DFQATT and CDR2 is SNEGSKA (reference sequence). CDR3 sequence: CSAPRGGRVNTGELFF. CDR3 sequence (DNA): TGCAGTGCTCCCCGGGGGGGGCGGGTTAACACCGGGGAGCTGTTTTTT.